The 8 T cell receptor beta chains reported below all come from one sample, sequenced in a study of blood T cell repertoires in COVID-19. Clones were sequenced by immunoSEQ multiplex PCR, and TCRdb holds only the in-frame ones, with some missing. This sample has 270,000 or so clones, with 90% found just once. Source material: PBMCs or T cells enriched from blood (not recorded which). These receptors all stem from a woman in her twenties or thirties with acute COVID-19.

This clone occurred once. V is TRBV28 and J is TRBJ1-3; D might be TRBD1 (5 bases). The CDR3 sequence is 15 residues long. The V end was cut by 2 bases, the J end by 1 base, with 9 bases between. Germline loops: CDR1 MDHEN, CDR2 SYDVKM. CDR3 coding DNA: TGTGCCAGCAGTTTAGGACACAGTTCTGGAAACACCATATATTTT. This translates into CASSLGHSSGNTIYF. Filled out from reference TRBV28 and TRBJ1-3, the complete variable domain reads DVKVTQSSRYLVKRTGEKVFLECVQDMDHENMFWYRQDPGLGLRLIYFSYDVKMKEKGDIPEGYSVSREKKERFSLILESASTNQTSMYLCASSLGHSSGNTIYFGEGSWLTVV.

This clone was detected only a few times. This sequence joins TRBV27 and TRBJ2-7; D is perhaps TRBD1 (6 bases). The CDR3 has 14 amino acids. V lost 6 bases and J 5 bases, leaving 17 bases between the germline ends. The V gene's germline CDR1 is MNHEY and CDR2 SMNVEV (reference sequence). Here the CDR3 reads CASRPLGQGNEQYF. The CDR3 DNA reads as TGTGCCAGCAGGCCCCTGGGGCAGGGGAACGAGCAGTACTTC.

This clone has more than one count but fewer than ten. The chain uses TRBV7-9 and TRBJ2-7; a possible D gene is TRBD2 (5 bases). The CDR3 has 14 amino acids. Germline lookup yields CDR1 SEHNR and CDR2 FQNEAQ (reference sequence). V lost 2 bases to trimming and J lost 2 bases, with 10 bases between them. In DNA, the CDR3 is TGTGCCAGCAGCTTAAGCGGCGGTACCTACGAGCAGTACTTC. It codes for CASSLSGGTYEQYF.

The V gene is TRBV19, the J gene TRBJ1-1; D gene unclear. Trimming shortened V by 7 bases and J by 0 bases, and 15 bases separated the two germline ends. CDR3 size: 15 residues. CDR1 is LNHDA and CDR2 is SQIVND in the germline V gene (reference sequence). The CDR3, as DNA: TGTGCCAGTAACCCTAATGGGCTTCTGAACACTGAAGCTTTCTTT. Translated, it gives CASNPNGLLNTEAFF.

The rearrangement links TRBV3-1 (or the pseudogene TRBV3-2) to TRBJ2-7; 9 bases are shared with TRBD2. This CDR3 contains 15 residues. The germline gives CDR1 LGHDT, CDR2 YNNKEL (reference sequence). The V segment lost 5 bases and the J segment 3 bases; nucleotides outside the gene matches: 8. The CDR3 DNA reads as TGTGCCAGCAGCGCGACTAGCGGCCATGGCTACGAGCAGTACTTC. Its translation: CASSATSGHGYEQYF.

The chain links TRBV7-8 to TRBJ1-1; 7 bases agree with TRBD1. This CDR3 region has 12 residues. V dropped 6 bases and J dropped 6; count of bases not matched to a gene: 4. CDR1 SGHVS and CDR2 FQNEAQ come from the germline V gene. CDR3 in DNA: TGTGCCAGCAGAGGACAGGTCCCTGAAGCTTTCTTT. Its protein is CASRGQVPEAFF.

This clone came up once. The rearrangement uses TRBV6-1 and TRBJ2-7; weak D call: TRBD2 (6 bases). Germline values: CDR1 MNHNS, CDR2 SASEGT. The CDR3 consists of 16 residues. The V and J ends lost 3 bases and 6 bases respectively, with 21 bases between them. The CDR3 region has the DNA TGTGCCAGCAGTGACCGCCGGGGGACTTGGGGAGGCGAGCAGTACTTC. This sequence encodes CASSDRRGTWGGEQYF.

The chain is built from TRBV19 and TRBJ1-1, with 7 bases fitting TRBD1. The CDR3 has 16 amino acids. Germline V gene data show CDR1 as LNHDA and CDR2 as SQIVND (reference sequence). The J segment lost 0 bases and the V segment lost 0 bases, leaving 4 bases of the junction unmatched. CDR3 DNA sequence: TGTGCCAGTAGTATAGAACGGGGACAGTTGAACACTGAAGCTTTCTTT. Translated, it gives CASSIERGQLNTEAFF.